Below are 30 T cell receptor beta chains sequenced from a single sample in a study of cytomegalovirus exposure and HLA in healthy donors. Here immunoSEQ multiplex PCR was the method, and the copy in TCRdb shows in-frame clones only, minus some. The sample holds a few hundred thousand clones, about 93% seen once. The sequencing input was PBMCs. Receptors originate from a woman in her late teens or twenties in good health and CMV-seronegative.

The V call is TRBV6-1, the J call TRBJ2-1; TRBD1 is a possible D gene (5 bases). The CDR3 sequence is 13 residues long. V lost 4 bases and J 8 bases, leaving 12 bases between the germline ends. Germline CDR1 is MNHNS and CDR2 is SASEGT. The CDR3 region has the DNA TGTGCCAGCAGTGTCAATAGGGGCGATGAGCAGTTCTTC. It yields the protein CASSVNRGDEQFF.

The genes are TRBV2 and TRBJ2-5; unclear D gene. Trimming took off 9 bases at V and 4 bases at J, with 6 bases between the two ends. This CDR3 has 10 residues. Per germline, CDR1 SNHLY and CDR2 FYNNEI. CDR3 in amino acids: CARVRETQYF. CDR3 nucleotides: TGTGCCAGGGTCAGAGAGACCCAGTACTTC.

The count of this clone is one. This sequence joins TRBV7-3 and TRBJ2-3; D possibly corresponds to TRBD2 (6 bases). Germline lookup yields CDR1 SGHTA and CDR2 FQGTGA. This CDR3 has 16 amino acids. V was shortened by 1 base and J by 0 bases, with 11 bases between the two germline ends. For the CDR3, the DNA is TGTGCCAGCAGCTTAAGTCCGGCGGGAAGCACAGATACGCAGTATTTT. Translating it yields CASSLSPAGSTDTQYF.

The V call is TRBV28, the J call TRBJ2-1; TRBD2 matches 10 bases. Looked up from germline, CDR1 is MDHEN and CDR2 is SYDVKM. The CDR3 extends over 18 amino acids. V shed 8 bases and J 3 bases; nucleotides not matched to a gene: 16. The CDR3 region is CASEPLGAGGPIYNEQFF. In DNA, the CDR3 is TGTGCCAGCGAACCGCTCGGAGCGGGAGGGCCGATCTACAATGAGCAGTTCTTC.

This rearrangement joins TRBV6-6 to TRBJ1-1; TRBD1 agrees at 8 bases. Losses at the gene ends were 5 bases for V and 1 base for J; bases not matched to a gene: 3. CDR1 is MNHNY, CDR2 SVGAGI, per germline (reference sequence). The CDR3 is 14 amino acids. CDR3 loop: CASSIQGGNTEAFF. In DNA form, the CDR3 reads TGTGCCAGCAGTATACAGGGGGGGAACACTGAAGCTTTCTTT.

The CDR3: CASSQAQRSYNEQFF. The CDR3 nucleotides read TGCGCCAGCAGCCAAGCCCAGCGTTCCTACAATGAGCAGTTCTTC. The chain combines TRBV4-1 with TRBJ2-1; D unresolved. Germline V gene data show CDR1 as MGHRA and CDR2 as YSYEKL. The CDR3 covers 15 residues. Trimming removed 1 base at V and 1 base at J, with 8 bases between.

The CDR3 is CASGLGRDNQETQYF. As DNA, the CDR3 is TGTGCTAGTGGTTTGGGCCGGGACAACCAAGAGACCCAGTACTTC. V and J are TRBV12-5 and TRBJ2-5, with TRBD1 as a possible D gene (6 bases). The CDR3 contains 15 residues. V was cut by 1 base and J by 0 bases, with 9 bases left in between. CDR1 is LGHNT and CDR2 is FRNRAP in the germline V gene.

The V call is TRBV30, the J call TRBJ2-5; 9 bases match TRBD1. This CDR3 region has 13 residues. Trimming removed 3 bases from V and 5 bases from J; junction bases left unmatched: 4. Germline CDR1 reads GTSNPN; CDR2 reads SVGIG (reference sequence). CDR3 DNA sequence: TGTGCCTGGAGGGGACAGGGACCGGAGACCCAGTACTTC. As protein: CAWRGQGPETQYF.

The rearrangement uses TRBV5-4 and TRBJ1-2, with D unclear. The germline gives CDR1 SGHNT, CDR2 YYREEE (reference sequence). The CDR3 is 12 residues long. V dropped 7 bases and J dropped 4 bases, with 11 bases sitting between them. DNA of the CDR3: TGTGCCAGCCGACTCCCCCCCTATGGCTACACCTTC. This encodes CASRLPPYGYTF.

Only one count was recorded for this clone. The V and J genes are TRBV27 and TRBJ1-1; D not resolved. Trimming took 0 bases from V and 7 from J, leaving 9 bases between them. Looked up from germline, CDR1 is MNHEY and CDR2 is SMNVEV (reference sequence). This CDR3 region has 13 residues. The CDR3 protein is CASSLSPTFEAFF. Here the CDR3 DNA reads TGTGCCAGCAGTTTATCGCCGACATTTGAAGCTTTCTTT.

J is TRBJ1-2 and V is TRBV19, with 7 bases that match TRBD1. The CDR3 runs to 15 residues. The ends lost 3 bases at V and 2 bases at J; junction bases unmatched: 6. The germline gives CDR1 LNHDA, CDR2 SQIVND (reference sequence). This CDR3 is CASSMSRDRNYGYTF. The CDR3, as DNA: TGTGCCAGTAGTATGTCCCGGGACAGAAACTATGGCTACACCTTC.

The J gene is TRBJ1-1, the V gene TRBV5-1; no clear D. V lost 0 bases and J lost 0, with 12 bases in between. Germline values: CDR1 SGHRS, CDR2 YFSETQ. The CDR3 contains 16 residues. CDR3 residues: CASSLDTHPLNTEAFF. In DNA, the CDR3 is TGCGCCAGCAGCTTGGACACGCACCCTTTGAACACTGAAGCTTTCTTT.

The chain couples TRBV30 to TRBJ2-1; D gene uncertain. The CDR3 contains 11 residues. Germline loops: CDR1 GTSNPN, CDR2 SVGIG (reference sequence). The ends were cut back, 2 bases at V and 7 bases at J, with 6 bases in the middle. The CDR3 DNA reads TGTGCCTGGAGTTGGCAGAATGAGCAGTTCTTC. It is translated as CAWSWQNEQFF.

This sequence joins TRBV10-2 and TRBJ2-3, with 14 nucleotides matching TRBD2. The junction had 6 bases not matched to a gene; V was cut back by 11 bases and J by 5 bases. Per the germline V gene, CDR1 is WSHSY and CDR2 is SAAADI. The length of the CDR3 is 14 residues. CDR3 sequence reads: CAGTSGSGRDTQYF. CDR3 bases: TGCGCCGGGACTAGCGGGAGCGGGAGAGATACGCAGTATTTT.

The chain combines TRBV11-2 with TRBJ1-2; TRBD1 might be the D (5 bases). The germline V gene encodes CDR1 SGHAT and CDR2 FQNNGV. The V and J ends lost 0 bases and 5 bases respectively, with 10 bases between them. CDR3 length equals 14 residues. The CDR3, as DNA: TGTGCCAGCAGCTTAGAAGCAGGGTGGTATGGCTACACCTTC. Translating gives CASSLEAGWYGYTF.

The genes are TRBV30 and TRBJ2-3, with TRBD1 identical over 7 bases. Losses at the gene ends were 3 bases for V and 4 bases for J; bases not matched to a gene: 10. The CDR3 totals 15 residues. CDR1 and CDR2 (germline): GTSNPN, SVGIG (reference sequence). This CDR3 reads CAWSPGQRGSDTQYF. For the CDR3, the DNA is TGTGCCTGGAGCCCGGGACAGAGGGGCTCAGATACGCAGTATTTT.

The chain links TRBV10-1 to TRBJ2-1; D call uncertain. This CDR3 is 14 amino acids long. V lost 1 base, J lost 8 bases, and 12 bases lay in between. The germline gives CDR1 WNHNN, CDR2 SYGVQD (reference sequence). The CDR3: CASSELESRDEQFF. CDR3 bases: TGCGCCAGCAGTGAGTTAGAGAGCCGGGATGAGCAGTTCTTC.

The chain links TRBV2 to TRBJ2-1; TRBD2 matches at 16 bases. CDR3 length equals 16 residues. Looked up from germline, CDR1 is SNHLY and CDR2 is FYNNEI. The J segment lost 9 bases and the V segment lost 6 bases, leaving 8 bases of the junction unmatched. CDR3 sequence (DNA): TGTGCCAGCAGGGATATCGGGACTAGCGGGGGGGGTGAGCAGTTCTTC. It is translated as CASRDIGTSGGGEQFF.

This rearrangement joins TRBV6-4 to TRBJ2-7; TRBD1 agrees at 7 bases. Losses at the gene ends were 4 bases for V and 3 bases for J; bases not matched to a gene: 12. The CDR3 spans 16 residues. Looked up from germline, CDR1 is MRHNA and CDR2 is SNTAGT. This chain's CDR3 is CASSATGRMWDYEQYF. For the CDR3, the DNA is TGTGCCAGCAGTGCGACAGGGCGGATGTGGGACTACGAGCAGTACTTC.

The count of this clone is one. The J gene is TRBJ2-7, the V gene TRBV6-1; 13 positions match TRBD2. This CDR3 is 15 amino acids long. Germline V lookup: CDR1 MNHNS, CDR2 SASEGT. V lost 10 bases, J lost 3 bases, and 9 bases stayed unmatched. This chain's CDR3 is CATRGLAGSNYEQYF. The DNA for the CDR3 is TGTGCCACCAGGGGACTAGCGGGATCGAACTACGAGCAGTACTTC.

DNA of the CDR3: TGTGCCAGCAGCTTTTCAGCAGGGATGAACACTGAAGCTTTCTTT. Its protein is CASSFSAGMNTEAFF. The chain has TRBV7-6 and TRBJ1-1; D perhaps matches TRBD1 (5 bases). The germline V gene has CDR1 SGHVS and CDR2 FNYEAQ. The CDR3 spans 15 residues. Deletions cut 3 bases from V and 0 bases from J, with 11 bases between.

V and J are TRBV28 and TRBJ2-4; a possible D gene is TRBD1 (5 bases). CDR3 size: 18 residues. CDR1 and CDR2 from the germline V gene are MDHEN and SYDVKM. V lost 3 bases to trimming and J lost 0 bases, with 18 bases between them. CDR3 protein: CASSLWVWGEGAKNIQYF. CDR3 bases: TGTGCCAGCAGTTTGTGGGTGTGGGGCGAAGGAGCCAAAAACATTCAGTACTTC. The full variable domain, its missing parts supplied by reference TRBV28 and TRBJ2-4, is DVKVTQSSRYLVKRTGEKVFLECVQDMDHENMFWYRQDPGLGLRLIYFSYDVKMKEKGDIPEGYSVSREKKERFSLILESASTNQTSMYLCASSLWVWGEGAKNIQYFGAGTRLSVL.

The CDR3 nucleotides are TGTGCCAGCAGTGTCTCTAGCGGACCAGATACGCAGTATTTT. It translates to CASSVSSGPDTQYF. The chain employs TRBV6-1 and TRBJ2-3, with 7 bases fitting TRBD2. With V trimmed by 4 bases and J by 4 bases, 5 bases remained unmatched. The CDR3 sequence is 14 residues long. Germline V gives CDR1 MNHNS, CDR2 SASEGT.

The chain is built from TRBV6-1 and TRBJ2-7, with D tentatively TRBD2 (6 bases). This CDR3 comprises 16 residues. Germline V gene lookup returns CDR1 MNHNS and CDR2 SASEGT. V was shortened by 2 bases and J by 2 bases, with 16 bases between the two germline ends. Here the CDR3 reads CASSEWLGTATYEQYF. In nucleotides, the CDR3 is TGTGCCAGCAGTGAATGGCTAGGGACTGCGACCTACGAGCAGTACTTC.

This clone has only one observation. The chain links TRBV9 to TRBJ2-3, with 8 bases lining up with TRBD2. The germline gives CDR1 SGDLS, CDR2 YYNGEE. CDR3 length: 16 amino acids. The ends lost 2 bases at V and 0 bases at J; junction bases unmatched: 5. This CDR3 reads CASSVGGRKSTDTQYF. CDR3 in DNA: TGTGCCAGCAGCGTTGGCGGGAGGAAGAGCACAGATACGCAGTATTTT.

The chain employs TRBV5-1 and TRBJ1-1; 7 nucleotides match TRBD1. This CDR3 is 14 amino acids long. V dropped 4 bases and J dropped 3; count of bases not matched to a gene: 6. Germline V lookup: CDR1 SGHRS, CDR2 YFSETQ. The CDR3 spells CASSGTVVDTEAFF. The CDR3 nucleotides read TGCGCCAGCAGCGGGACAGTGGTTGACACTGAAGCTTTCTTT. Together with reference TRBV5-1 and TRBJ1-1, the CDR3 gives the full variable domain: KAGVTQTPRYLIKTRGQQVTLSCSPISGHRSVSWYQQTPGQGLQFLFEYFSETQRNKGNFPGRFSGRQFSNSRSEMNVSTLELGDSALYLCASSGTVVDTEAFFGQGTRLTVV.

This chain links TRBV30 with TRBJ2-1; TRBD1 aligns across 9 bases. V gave up 2 bases and J gave up 4 bases; unmatched junction bases: 9. The V gene's germline CDR1 is GTSNPN and CDR2 SVGIG (reference sequence). There are 16 residues in the CDR3. In nucleotides, the CDR3 is TGTGCCTGGAGTTATCCGGGACAGGGCCTTTACAATGAGCAGTTCTTC. Translated: CAWSYPGQGLYNEQFF.

The genes are TRBV5-1 and TRBJ2-5; D is uncertain. Trimming took 2 bases from V and 2 from J, leaving 4 bases between them. The CDR3 length is 12 residues. CDR1 and CDR2 (germline): SGHRS, YFSETQ. The DNA of the CDR3 is TGCGCCAGCAGCTTTATACAAGAGACCCAGTACTTC. This encodes CASSFIQETQYF.

The chain couples TRBV14 to TRBJ2-7; 7 nucleotides line up with TRBD2. CDR1 is SGHDN and CDR2 is FVKESK in the germline V gene. The CDR3 runs to 14 residues. The V and J ends lost 1 base and 6 bases, in that order; junction bases with no gene match: 6. CDR3 sequence: CASSQGRGWIEQYF. The CDR3 DNA follows: TGTGCCAGCAGCCAAGGGCGGGGGTGGATCGAGCAGTACTTC. Using reference TRBV14 and TRBJ2-7 for the parts outside the CDR3, the full variable domain is EAGVTQFPSHSVIEKGQTVTLRCDPISGHDNLYWYRRVMGKEIKFLLHFVKESKQDESGMPNNRFLAERTGGTYSTLKVQPAELEDSGVYFCASSQGRGWIEQYFGPGTRLTVT.

This sequence joins TRBV18 and TRBJ1-2, with D possibly matching TRBD1 (6 bases). The CDR3 sequence is 15 residues long. Germline V gene lookup returns CDR1 KGHSH and CDR2 LQKENI. The germline V and J ends were trimmed by 8 bases and 7 bases, with 23 bases remaining between them. CDR3 bases: TGTGCCAGCCGCCCCGATCCCACAGGGTCAATTGGCTACACCTTC. Its protein is CASRPDPTGSIGYTF.